This is a list of T cell receptor beta chains from one sample in a study of shared clonotypes between healthy human individuals. Some clones are missing from TCRdb's copy, which holds only in-frame ones; the method was immunoSEQ multiplex PCR. The profile shows just over 2,000,000 clones, roughly 95% of them singletons. The sample taken for sequencing was naive CD8+ T cells sorted from blood. The receptors derive from a man aged 18 to 29 in good health. Each CDR3 is given with its conserved first and last residue. D genes are given only for firm matches. Not every row has a clone size; where given, it reads once, few, many or a size class.

abundance: .; d_gene: .; v_gene: TRBV6-5; j_gene: TRBJ2-3; CDR3nt: TGTGCCAGCAGTTCGGGACCCCCAACGCAGTATTTT; CDR3aa: CASSSGPPTQYF
abundance: .; d_gene: TRBD1; v_gene: TRBV27; j_gene: TRBJ1-5; CDR3nt: TGTGCCAGCAGCACGGGTCCGGGACAGGGGCGCCAGCCCCAGCATTTT; CDR3aa: CASSTGPGQGRQPQHF
abundance: .; d_gene: .; v_gene: TRBV30; j_gene: TRBJ2-7; CDR3nt: TGTGCCTGGAGTGGACAGAACTACGAGCAGTACTTC; CDR3aa: CAWSGQNYEQYF
abundance: .; d_gene: .; v_gene: TRBV7-9; j_gene: TRBJ2-1; CDR3nt: TGTGCCAGCAGCTCCCGGGACGGCCTTCCTAATGAGCAGTTCTTC; CDR3aa: CASSSRDGLPNEQFF
abundance: .; d_gene: .; v_gene: TRBV30; j_gene: TRBJ1-2; CDR3nt: TGTGCCTGGAGTCCTTGGGAGGGGCAGATCTATGGCTACACCTTC; CDR3aa: CAWSPWEGQIYGYTF
abundance: .; d_gene: .; v_gene: TRBV2; j_gene: TRBJ2-3; CDR3nt: TGTGCCAGCAGTGACGGAGTCACAGATACGCAGTATTTT; CDR3aa: CASSDGVTDTQYF
abundance: .; d_gene: TRBD1; v_gene: TRBV5-1; j_gene: TRBJ1-2; CDR3nt: TGCGCCAGCAGCGAGGGACAGAACTATGGCTACACCTTC; CDR3aa: CASSEGQNYGYTF
abundance: .; d_gene: .; v_gene: TRBV6-1; j_gene: TRBJ2-7; CDR3nt: TGTGCCAGCAGTGACAGGGGGGCCTACGAGCAGTACTTC; CDR3aa: CASSDRGAYEQYF
abundance: .; d_gene: TRBD1; v_gene: TRBV4-1; j_gene: TRBJ1-1; CDR3nt: TGCGCCAGCAGCCGAACACAGGGGGCCGAAGGAGGGGGAACTGAAGCTTTCTTT; CDR3aa: CASSRTQGAEGGGTEAFF
abundance: .; d_gene: .; v_gene: TRBV28; j_gene: TRBJ2-7; CDR3nt: TGTGCCACGATGGAGGGGGCAATGTCCTACGAGCAGTACTTC; CDR3aa: CATMEGAMSYEQYF
abundance: .; d_gene: TRBD2; v_gene: TRBV27; j_gene: TRBJ2-5; CDR3nt: TGTGCCAGCAGGCGCGGGACTAGCGGGGGGCGGGGAGAGACCCAGTACTTC; CDR3aa: CASRRGTSGGRGETQYF
abundance: once; d_gene: TRBD1; v_gene: TRBV5-1; j_gene: TRBJ2-7; CDR3nt: TGCGCCAGCAGCTCCCCGGGACAGGGGAGGTACGAGCAGTACTTC; CDR3aa: CASSSPGQGRYEQYF
abundance: .; d_gene: .; v_gene: TRBV30; j_gene: TRBJ2-7; CDR3nt: TGTGCCTGGGGGGCTTACGAGCAGTACTTC; CDR3aa: CAWGAYEQYF
abundance: .; d_gene: .; v_gene: TRBV6-5; j_gene: TRBJ2-5; CDR3nt: TGTGCCAGCAGTCTTATGGTCTCAGTGGTAGAGACCCAGTACTTC; CDR3aa: CASSLMVSVVETQYF
abundance: .; d_gene: .; v_gene: TRBV30; j_gene: TRBJ1-1; CDR3nt: TGTGCCTGGAGTGTACTAGGAAACACTGAAGCTTTCTTT; CDR3aa: CAWSVLGNTEAFF
abundance: .; d_gene: TRBD1; v_gene: TRBV7-9; j_gene: TRBJ2-2; CDR3nt: TGTGCCAGCAGACCCCAGGGGGAGCCCACCGGGGAGCTGTTTTTT; CDR3aa: CASRPQGEPTGELFF
abundance: .; d_gene: .; v_gene: TRBV7-2; j_gene: TRBJ2-7; CDR3nt: TGTGCCAGCAGCCAATCACAGGGCAGTCTACTACCCAGCTCCTACGAGCAGTACTTC; CDR3aa: CASSQSQGSLLPSSYEQYF
abundance: once; d_gene: .; v_gene: TRBV27; j_gene: TRBJ1-2; CDR3nt: TGTGCCAGCAGTTTATCGTATATGGGTTTATCCTATGGCTACACCTTC; CDR3aa: CASSLSYMGLSYGYTF
abundance: .; d_gene: .; v_gene: TRBV6-5; j_gene: TRBJ2-1; CDR3nt: TGTGCCAGCAGTTACTCCGCAGGGGAAGCCCCCCTGGAGCAGTTCTTC; CDR3aa: CASSYSAGEAPLEQFF
abundance: .; d_gene: .; v_gene: TRBV7-9; j_gene: TRBJ2-1; CDR3nt: TGTGCCAGCAGCTTTTCGGCTAGTTTGTACAATGAGCAGTTCTTC; CDR3aa: CASSFSASLYNEQFF
abundance: .; d_gene: .; v_gene: TRBV12-2; j_gene: TRBJ2-3; CDR3nt: TGTGCAAGTCGCAGAGTCGGTAGGACTACCACAGATACGCAGTATTTT; CDR3aa: CASRRVGRTTTDTQYF
abundance: .; d_gene: .; v_gene: TRBV10-3; j_gene: TRBJ2-3; CDR3nt: TGTGCCATCAGTGAGTGGGTGAGGGACACAGATACGCAGTATTTT; CDR3aa: CAISEWVRDTDTQYF
abundance: .; d_gene: .; v_gene: TRBV5-4; j_gene: TRBJ2-3; CDR3nt: TGTGCCGGGGGGGACATTAGCACAGATACGCAGTATTTT; CDR3aa: CAGGDISTDTQYF
abundance: .; d_gene: TRBD1; v_gene: TRBV15; j_gene: TRBJ2-2; CDR3nt: TGTGCCACCAGGGTAGAGACAGGGCCCGGGGAGCTGTTTTTT; CDR3aa: CATRVETGPGELFF
abundance: .; d_gene: .; v_gene: TRBV4-1; j_gene: TRBJ1-1; CDR3nt: TGCGCCAGCAGCCAAGCCCCCCTAGGGGGGAGCACTGAAGCTTTCTTT; CDR3aa: CASSQAPLGGSTEAFF
abundance: .; d_gene: .; v_gene: TRBV6-5; j_gene: TRBJ1-2; CDR3nt: TGTGCCAGCAGTTACACCGCGGGGCCCTCAGACACCTTC; CDR3aa: CASSYTAGPSDTF
abundance: .; d_gene: .; v_gene: TRBV7-9; j_gene: TRBJ2-7; CDR3nt: TGTGCCAGCAGCTTACCCGATGAGGGCGCGCACGAGCAGTACTTC; CDR3aa: CASSLPDEGAHEQYF
abundance: .; d_gene: TRBD2; v_gene: TRBV9; j_gene: TRBJ2-3; CDR3nt: TGTGCCAGCAGCGTAGGTAGCGGGGGGCCCACAGATACGCAGTATTTT; CDR3aa: CASSVGSGGPTDTQYF
abundance: .; d_gene: .; v_gene: TRBV10-3; j_gene: TRBJ2-2; CDR3nt: TGTGCCATCAGTGATTCGATCGGGGAGCTGTTTTTT; CDR3aa: CAISDSIGELFF
abundance: .; d_gene: .; v_gene: TRBV6-5; j_gene: TRBJ1-6; CDR3nt: TGTGCCAGCAGGACCGGGGGTTCACCCCTCCACTTT; CDR3aa: CASRTGGSPLHF
abundance: .; d_gene: .; v_gene: TRBV7-9; j_gene: TRBJ2-1; CDR3nt: TGTGCCAGCAGCTTAGAGGGGAATGAGCAGTTCTTC; CDR3aa: CASSLEGNEQFF
abundance: .; d_gene: TRBD1; v_gene: TRBV10-3; j_gene: TRBJ2-3; CDR3nt: TGTGCCATCAGTGAGTCGATCGGGACAGGAGATACAGATACGCAGTATTTT; CDR3aa: CAISESIGTGDTDTQYF
abundance: .; d_gene: .; v_gene: TRBV9; j_gene: TRBJ1-5; CDR3nt: TGTGCCAGCGGGGAGTCGGGCAATCAGCCCCAGCATTTT; CDR3aa: CASGESGNQPQHF
abundance: .; d_gene: .; v_gene: TRBV21-1; j_gene: TRBJ2-7; CDR3nt: TGTGCCAGCAGGCGCACCCTCCGGGACAGGGGGTGTGAGCAGTACTTC; CDR3aa: CASRRTLRDRGCEQYF
abundance: .; d_gene: .; v_gene: TRBV30; j_gene: TRBJ2-2; CDR3nt: TGTGCCTGGAGTCTCCTATCCATCGGCAGCGGGGAGCTGTTTTTT; CDR3aa: CAWSLLSIGSGELFF
abundance: .; d_gene: TRBD1; v_gene: TRBV9; j_gene: TRBJ2-4; CDR3nt: TGTGCCAGCAGCGTAGGCTTCGGGACAGGGGATGCCAAAAACATTCAGTACTTC; CDR3aa: CASSVGFGTGDAKNIQYF
abundance: .; d_gene: .; v_gene: TRBV2; j_gene: TRBJ1-1; CDR3nt: TGTGCCAGCAGCGCGGGACAAAACACTGAAGCTTTCTTT; CDR3aa: CASSAGQNTEAFF
abundance: once; d_gene: .; v_gene: TRBV6-6; j_gene: TRBJ1-4; CDR3nt: TGTGCCAGCACTTACGATGCAACTAATGAAAAACTGTTTTTT; CDR3aa: CASTYDATNEKLFF
abundance: .; d_gene: .; v_gene: TRBV10-3; j_gene: TRBJ1-2; CDR3nt: TGTGCCATCAGTGAGGAGGTCACAACAGTTATCTATGGCTACACCTTC; CDR3aa: CAISEEVTTVIYGYTF
abundance: .; d_gene: .; v_gene: TRBV1; j_gene: TRBJ2-1; CDR3nt: TGCACCAGCAGCCTCTCTCGAAGGTTTAGAAATGAGCAGTTCTTC; CDR3aa: CTSSLSRRFRNEQFF
abundance: .; d_gene: .; v_gene: TRBV27; j_gene: TRBJ2-7; CDR3nt: TGTGCCAGCAGTAACTCACAGGGTCCCCTCTCCTACGAGCAGTACTTC; CDR3aa: CASSNSQGPLSYEQYF
abundance: once; d_gene: TRBD2; v_gene: TRBV28; j_gene: TRBJ2-7; CDR3nt: TGTGCCAGCAGTCTCCGGGGGGGGAGGTACGAGCAGTACTTC; CDR3aa: CASSLRGGRYEQYF
abundance: .; d_gene: .; v_gene: TRBV6-1; j_gene: TRBJ1-4; CDR3nt: TGTGCCAGCAGTAAAGGGACTTTCCCAACTAATGAAAAACTGTTTTTT; CDR3aa: CASSKGTFPTNEKLFF